This TCR beta chain was sequenced in a study of CD8+CD57+ T cells in acquired aplastic anemia. CDR1 is DFQATT and CDR2 is SNEGSKA in the germline V gene (reference sequence). V lost 6 bases to trimming and J lost 4 bases, with 12 bases between them. The CDR3 contains 12 residues. Genomic DNA provided the template from which TCR beta VDJ and CDR3 profiles were obtained. TCRdb re-derived calls from the reads in MiXCR, one entry per CDR3 protein. The table shows about 240,000 distinct CDR3 sequences, with around half occurring only once. CD8+CD57+ cell expansion had been shown by flow cytometry in patients chosen for sequencing. Acquired aplastic anemia of severe grade affected all patients. None of the patients had been given any therapy when their blood was sampled. This clonotype was observed at least ten times.

The chain couples TRBV20-1 to TRBJ1-2; D may be TRBD1 (5 bases). Specimen: sorted CD4+, CD8+, or CD8+CD57+ T cells (not recorded which) from PBMCs. The clonotype was recovered from a human donor with aplastic anemia. The DNA for the CDR3 is TGCAGTGCCCGGGGGGGGAGCTATGGCTACACCTTC. The encoded protein is CSARGGSYGYTF.